Below, 4 T cell receptor beta chains from the same sample are listed, as sequenced in a study of T cell changes during pregnancy in multiple sclerosis. Repertoires were generated with immunoSEQ multiplex PCR, while TCRdb's copy carries only in-frame clones and drops some. The data hold about 60,000 clones, with under 95% observed a single time. This sample comprised peripheral blood, obtained in the second trimester of pregnancy. These receptors were collected from a female donor with multiple sclerosis, enrolled in a pregnancy study.

The chain joins TRBV11-2 to TRBJ2-1, with 7 bases aligning to TRBD2. The V and J ends lost 5 bases and 0 bases, in that order; junction bases with no gene match: 13. Germline V gives CDR1 SGHAT, CDR2 FQNNGV. The CDR3 is 18 amino acids. The chain's CDR3 is CASSPFRLAVSSYNEQFF. CDR3 bases: TGTGCCAGCAGCCCATTCCGGCTAGCGGTGAGCTCCTACAATGAGCAGTTCTTC.

The chain uses TRBV7-9 and TRBJ1-4, with D possibly being TRBD1 (6 bases). The CDR3 length is 15 residues. Trimming cost V 8 bases and J 4 bases, with 17 bases left between them. Germline values: CDR1 SEHNR, CDR2 FQNEAQ (reference sequence). DNA for the CDR3: TGTGCCAGCGGCCCCGACAGGTCCGGTAATGAAAAACTGTTTTTT. Translating it yields CASGPDRSGNEKLFF.

The chain couples TRBV2 to TRBJ2-6, with TRBD2 as a possible D gene (6 bases). Trimming cost V 3 bases and J 4 bases, with 10 bases left between them. The CDR3 totals 15 residues. The V gene's germline CDR1 is SNHLY and CDR2 FYNNEI. CDR3 amino acids: CASSDWGEGANVLTF. CDR3 in DNA: TGTGCCAGCAGTGATTGGGGGGAAGGGGCCAACGTCCTGACTTTC.

J is TRBJ1-1 and V is TRBV2; 8 nucleotides line up with TRBD1. The CDR3 has 12 residues. Germline CDR1 is SNHLY and CDR2 is FYNNEI. V lost 10 bases and J lost 5; bases outside the gene matches: 6. The CDR3 sequence is CAKRTGRTEAFF. The CDR3 region has the DNA TGTGCCAAACGGACAGGGAGGACTGAAGCTTTCTTT.